This T cell receptor beta chain was identified in a study of blood T cell repertoires in COVID-19. In the authors' methods: Researchers report that nucleated cell counts were estimated from reference gene primer amplification. Profiled with immunoSEQ multiplex PCR; TCRdb holds only in-frame clones, not every one. That table furnishes V, J and clone size, whereas the DNA furnished D and trimming. The sample includes some 30,000 clones, roughly 85% of them seen just once. The CDR3 loop spans 14 amino acids. Germline V gene lookup returns CDR1 MDHEN and CDR2 SYDVKM. V was clipped by 2 bases and J by 4 bases, with 11 bases between them.

Material for sequencing was peripheral blood. This TCR was recovered from a man aged 55 to 69 with active COVID-19. The chain couples TRBV28 to TRBJ1-2; D remains unclear. CDR3: CASSLREVSYGYTF. In nucleotides, the CDR3 is TGTGCCAGCAGTTTAAGGGAGGTTAGCTATGGCTACACCTTC.